These 20 T cell receptor beta chains were sequenced from one sample in a study of blood T cell repertoires in COVID-19. Data came from immunoSEQ multiplex PCR; TCRdb stores just in-frame clones and leaves some out. The sample includes under 200,000 clones, around 82% of them seen just once. The sample taken for sequencing was peripheral blood. The origin of the receptors is a man between 18 and 29 years old with active or convalescent COVID-19.

Worth noting for this clone: The sample holds other DNA sequences that translate to the same CDR3. V gene TRBV10-2 combines with J gene TRBJ2-3; a weak D match, TRBD2 (5 bases). Per the germline V gene, CDR1 is WSHSY and CDR2 is SAAADI. Between the trimmed V and J ends, which lost 2 bases and 0 bases, there was a span of 6 bases. CDR3 size: 14 residues. The CDR3 nucleotides read TGCGCCAGCAGTGAGGGAGGAAGCACAGATACGCAGTATTTT. This codes for CASSEGGSTDTQYF.

The V call is TRBV28, the J call TRBJ1-1; D is unresolved. V gave up 7 bases and J gave up 4 bases, with 10 bases separating them. Per the germline V gene, CDR1 is MDHEN and CDR2 is SYDVKM. This CDR3 spans 12 amino acids. CDR3 residues: CASTFSGTEAFF. DNA for the CDR3: TGTGCCAGCACCTTCAGCGGCACTGAAGCTTTCTTT.

The CDR3 DNA follows: TGTGCCAGCAGCTGGGGACAGGGCAACGAGCAGTACTTC. This codes for CASSWGQGNEQYF. The chain has TRBV5-6 and TRBJ2-7, with 9 bases fitting TRBD1. Per germline, CDR1 SGHDT and CDR2 YYEEEE. This CDR3 contains 13 residues. V lost 3 bases and J lost 5; bases outside the gene matches: 3.

The chain links TRBV18 to TRBJ1-2, with D maybe TRBD1 (6 bases). Trimming removed 0 bases at V and 4 bases at J, with 9 bases between. The CDR3 consists of 14 residues. CDR1 and CDR2 from the germline V gene are KGHSH and LQKENI. CDR3: CASSPPGQSYGYTF. CDR3 nucleotide sequence: TGTGCCAGCTCACCACCAGGACAGAGCTATGGCTACACCTTC.

The genes are TRBV5-1 and TRBJ2-7; the match to TRBD1 covers 9 bases. V trimming: 4 bases; J trimming: 3 bases; junction bases outside the gene matches: 8. Germline CDR1 SGHRS, CDR2 YFSETQ. This CDR3 contains 15 residues. CDR3: CASSKPGQGYYEQYF. CDR3 DNA sequence: TGCGCCAGCAGCAAACCGGGACAGGGATACTACGAGCAGTACTTC.

This chain links TRBV5-1 with TRBJ2-1, with 9 bases identical to TRBD1. Germline V lookup: CDR1 SGHRS, CDR2 YFSETQ. The J segment lost 2 bases and the V segment lost 4 bases, leaving 4 bases of the junction unmatched. This CDR3 is built from 15 residues. CDR3 loop: CASSTGTGTYNEQFF. The CDR3 bases are TGCGCCAGCAGCACCGGGACAGGGACCTACAATGAGCAGTTCTTC. Based on the CDR3 plus reference TRBV5-1 and TRBJ2-1, the full variable domain is KAGVTQTPRYLIKTRGQQVTLSCSPISGHRSVSWYQQTPGQGLQFLFEYFSETQRNKGNFPGRFSGRQFSNSRSEMNVSTLELGDSALYLCASSTGTGTYNEQFFGPGTRLTVL.

The rearrangement links TRBV28 to TRBJ2-7; 11 nucleotides match TRBD1. The CDR3 covers 14 residues. V trimming: 8 bases; J trimming: 5 bases; junction bases outside the gene matches: 8. CDR1 and CDR2 from the germline V gene are MDHEN and SYDVKM. In DNA form, the CDR3 reads TGTGCCAGCGATTCGGGACAGGGGGTCGACGAGCAGTACTTC. Translation gives CASDSGQGVDEQYF.

The genes are TRBV5-8 and TRBJ1-4; the match to TRBD1 covers 7 bases. This CDR3 has 16 residues. V was pared by 0 bases and J by 0 bases, with 2 bases of the junction left unmatched. Germline V gene data show CDR1 as SGHTS and CDR2 as YDEGEE. The CDR3: CASSLGTGATNEKLFF. CDR3 coding DNA: TGTGCCAGCAGCTTGGGGACAGGTGCAACTAATGAAAAACTGTTTTTT. The full variable domain, rest sourced from reference TRBV5-8 and TRBJ1-4, is EAGVTQSPTHLIKTRGQQATLRCSPISGHTSVYWYQQALGLGLQFLLWYDEGEERNRGNFPPRFSGRQFPNYSSELNVNALELEDSALYLCASSLGTGATNEKLFFGSGTQLSVL.

This sequence joins TRBV12-3 or TRBV12-4 and TRBJ1-1, with D maybe TRBD1 (6 bases). The V end lost 1 base, the J end lost 7 bases, and 10 bases lay between the germline ends. The CDR3 consists of 13 residues. The CDR3 DNA reads as TGTGCCAGCAGTTTAGGGACAGTGGTTGAAGCTTTCTTT. This sequence encodes CASSLGTVVEAFF.

This chain joins TRBV9 and TRBJ2-7; 9 bases fit TRBD2. This CDR3 has 14 residues. The germline V gene has CDR1 SGDLS and CDR2 YYNGEE. V lost 3 bases to trimming and J lost 7 bases; unmatched junction nucleotides: 8. The CDR3 protein is CASSEPGLAEEQYF. For the CDR3, the DNA is TGTGCCAGCAGCGAGCCGGGACTAGCTGAGGAGCAGTACTTC. Full variable domain (outside the CDR3, taken from reference TRBV9 and TRBJ2-7): DSGVTQTPKHLITATGQRVTLRCSPRSGDLSVYWYQQSLDQGLQFLIQYYNGEERAKGNILERFSAQQFPDLHSELNLSSLELGDSALYFCASSEPGLAEEQYFGPGTRLTVT.

The rearrangement joins TRBV15 to TRBJ2-7; TRBD1 matches at 7 bases. The length of the CDR3 is 15 residues. The J segment lost 0 bases and the V segment lost 1 base, leaving 3 bases of the junction unmatched. The germline CDR1 and CDR2 sequences are LNHNV and YYDKDF (reference sequence). For the CDR3, the DNA is TGTGCCACCAGCAGAGTACAGGGGAGCTCCTACGAGCAGTACTTC. It codes for CATSRVQGSSYEQYF.

For the CDR3, the DNA is TGTGCCAGCAGTGAATACACCGAGCAGTACTTC. Encoded protein: CASSEYTEQYF. The rearrangement links TRBV12-3 or TRBV12-4 to TRBJ2-7; D is uncertain. The V and J ends lost 5 bases and 6 bases respectively, with 8 bases between them. This CDR3 has 11 residues.

The V gene is TRBV7-6, the J gene TRBJ2-7, with 7 nucleotides matching TRBD1. Germline V CDR1 and CDR2: SGHVS, FNYEAQ. V gave up 0 bases and J gave up 0 bases; unmatched junction bases: 8. This CDR3 spans 17 amino acids. The CDR3 spells CASSLALKGQYSYEQYF. CDR3 bases: TGTGCCAGCAGCTTAGCGCTGAAGGGACAGTACTCCTACGAGCAGTACTTC.

V is TRBV5-1 and J is TRBJ2-1; TRBD2 is a possible D gene (6 bases). V dropped 1 base and J dropped 12 bases, with 8 bases sitting between them. Per germline, CDR1 SGHRS and CDR2 YFSETQ. This CDR3 is built from 11 residues. The CDR3 DNA is TGCGCCAGCAGCTTGCAGGGAGGGCAGTTCTTC. This codes for CASSLQGGQFF.

V and J are TRBV18 and TRBJ2-5; possible D gene TRBD1, 6 bases. The V gene's germline CDR1 is KGHSH and CDR2 LQKENI. V dropped 3 bases and J dropped 1 base, with 9 bases sitting between them. This CDR3 comprises 14 residues. In DNA, the CDR3 is TGTGCCAGCTCACCGCGACAGGTCCAAGAGACCCAGTACTTC. Its protein product is CASSPRQVQETQYF.

This chain connects TRBV14 to TRBJ1-5, with D possibly TRBD1 on 6 matching bases. CDR3 length: 14 residues. Between the trimmed V and J ends, which lost 1 base and 3 bases, there was a span of 7 bases. Germline V gene data show CDR1 as SGHDN and CDR2 as FVKESK. The CDR3 region is CASSQAGVNQPQHF. The DNA for the CDR3 is TGTGCCAGCAGCCAAGCAGGGGTCAATCAGCCCCAGCATTTT.

The chain recombines TRBV4-2 with TRBJ1-5; D ambiguous. CDR3 length equals 15 residues. The germline V gene has CDR1 LGHNA and CDR2 YNFKEQ. The germline V and J ends were trimmed by 0 bases and 0 bases, with 6 bases remaining between them. The CDR3 loop reads CASSQDQDSNQPQHF. CDR3 in DNA: TGTGCCAGCAGCCAAGATCAGGATAGCAATCAGCCCCAGCATTTT.

The rearrangement links TRBV6-4 to TRBJ2-1, with TRBD2 identical over 14 bases. With V trimmed by 2 bases and J by 9 bases, 6 bases remained unmatched. From germline, CDR1 is MRHNA and CDR2 SNTAGT. The CDR3 runs to 16 residues. In DNA form, the CDR3 reads TGTGCCAGCAGTGACACGACTAGCGGGGGGGTCATTGAGCAGTTCTTC. Protein sequence: CASSDTTSGGVIEQFF.

The chain links TRBV19 to TRBJ1-1, with 8 bases that match TRBD1. Germline CDR1 and CDR2: LNHDA and SQIVND (reference sequence). The V gene end was trimmed by 5 bases and the J gene end by 1 base; junction bases not matched to a gene: 9. The CDR3 totals 16 residues. The CDR3: CASSHGTGGTNTEAFF. In DNA form, the CDR3 reads TGTGCCAGTAGTCACGGGACAGGAGGGACGAACACTGAAGCTTTCTTT.

The chain has TRBV18 and TRBJ2-3, with TRBD2 matching over 12 bases. CDR1 is KGHSH and CDR2 is LQKENI in the germline V gene. The V and J ends lost 5 bases and 0 bases, in that order; junction bases with no gene match: 3. The CDR3 is 16 amino acids. CDR3 sequence reads: CASSGTSGSSTDTQYF. The CDR3 region has the DNA TGTGCCAGCTCAGGGACTAGCGGGTCTAGCACAGATACGCAGTATTTT.